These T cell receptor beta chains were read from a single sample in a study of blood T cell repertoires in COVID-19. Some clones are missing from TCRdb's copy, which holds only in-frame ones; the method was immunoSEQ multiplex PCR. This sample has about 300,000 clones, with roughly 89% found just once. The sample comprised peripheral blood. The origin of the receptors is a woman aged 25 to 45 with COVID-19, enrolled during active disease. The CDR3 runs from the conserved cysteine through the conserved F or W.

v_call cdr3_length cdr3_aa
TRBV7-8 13 CASSLEAGGGYTF
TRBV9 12 CASSTGGNEQFF
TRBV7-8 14 CASSLSAGNQPQHF
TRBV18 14 CASSLGLANEKLFF
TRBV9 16 CASSVGAGLSTDTQYF
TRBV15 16 CATSRDPGGSNEKLFF
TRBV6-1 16 CASSDIVVRGPDTQYF
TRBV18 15 CASSPPVGLGYGYTF
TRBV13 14 CASSLTGTNYGYTF
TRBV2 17 CATMGTGATYDNYGYTF
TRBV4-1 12 CASSQAGQKAFF
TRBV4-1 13 CASKGHGNTEAFF
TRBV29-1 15 CSVTGLAGGLDTQYF
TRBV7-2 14 CASSLLAGGVTQYF
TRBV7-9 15 CASSPTGGMNQPQHF
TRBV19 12 CASRTGAREAFF
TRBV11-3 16 CASSSPSGGLEETQYF
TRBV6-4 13 CASSEGEGEKLFF
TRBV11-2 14 CASRPWGANEKLFF
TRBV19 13 CASSTGLITEAFF
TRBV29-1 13 CSAAGPGLYEQYF
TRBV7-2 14 CASSLGQNDYGYTF
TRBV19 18 CASSSRTGTVATNEKLFF
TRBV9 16 CASSVGGGASYNEQFF
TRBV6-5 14 CASTRGTPNSPLHF
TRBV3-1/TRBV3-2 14 CASSQDVGGQPQHF
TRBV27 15 CASSSPPTGFNGYTF
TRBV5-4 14 CASSLDRGRETQYF
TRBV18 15 CASSPATGVGETQYF
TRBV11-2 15 CASSLWGGRLDGYTF
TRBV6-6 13 CASSPQGARGYTF
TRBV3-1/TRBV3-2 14 CASSPLGTHWDYTF
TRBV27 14 CASSPRGGRDEQYF
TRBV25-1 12 CASSSGYGGYTF
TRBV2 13 CASSSGTGDGYTF
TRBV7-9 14 CASSPDRADEKLFF
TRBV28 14 CASSSNQGANTIYF
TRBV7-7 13 CASSQTGSTEAFF
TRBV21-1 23 CASTNGGAGGVQLLAGFYNEQFF
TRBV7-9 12 CASSFDSGELFF
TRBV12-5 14 CASVPSGGGQPQHF
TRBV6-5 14 CASRRATRNQPQHF
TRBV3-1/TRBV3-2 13 CASSQVGPGELFF
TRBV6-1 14 CASSEQGGGNTIYF
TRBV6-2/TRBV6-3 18 CASSYLRDRHISNQPQHF
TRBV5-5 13 CASSLAGVTEAFF
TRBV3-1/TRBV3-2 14 CASSPTGYTGELFF
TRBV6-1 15 CASSDGGANTGELFF
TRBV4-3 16 CASSQVTGVSSNTIYF
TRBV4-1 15 CASSLGQALYNEQFF
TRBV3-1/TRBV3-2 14 CASSLRGDTGELFF
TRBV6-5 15 CASSFTGGTGEKLFF
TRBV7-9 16 CASSLHSGGPDNEQFF
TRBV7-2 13 CASSSEPGYGYTF
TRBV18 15 CASSRDSLANYGYTF
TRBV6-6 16 CASSVDRLPSGNTIYF
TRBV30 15 CAWSTGTGGRDTQYF
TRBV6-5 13 CASNRRTVYEQYF